The 7 T cell receptor beta chains in this list originate from one sample, sequenced in a study of shared clonotypes between healthy human individuals. The method was immunoSEQ multiplex PCR; TCRdb's version includes in-frame clones alone and lacks a portion of them. The sample records roughly 2 million clones, roughly 94% being singletons. CD45RO negativity and positive selection for CCR7 defined naive CD8 cells, a population that excluded terminally differentiated effector memory CD45RA+ cells. Sample: naive CD8+ T cells sorted from blood. The receptors originated from a man aged 18 to 30 in good health.

With respect to this clone: The identical CDR3 is also encoded by other nucleotide sequences in the sample. This chain links TRBV9 with TRBJ2-7; 7 nucleotides line up with TRBD2. J gave up 4 bases and V 0 bases, and 1 base lay outside the gene matches. The CDR3 length is 13 residues. From germline, CDR1 is SGDLS and CDR2 YYNGEE. The CDR3 spells CASSVGEGYEQYF. DNA of the CDR3: TGTGCCAGCAGCGTAGGGGAGGGATACGAGCAGTACTTC.

This chain uses TRBV10-3 with TRBJ2-7; D is uncertain. The CDR3 runs 13 residues. The V and J ends lost 10 bases and 0 bases respectively, with 13 bases between them. Germline lookup yields CDR1 ENHRY and CDR2 SYGVKD. In nucleotides, the CDR3 is TGTGCCACAGGCGACGAAAACTCCTACGAGCAGTACTTC. Translation gives CATGDENSYEQYF.

This clone is a singleton in its sample. This chain connects TRBV4-1 to TRBJ1-1; D remains unclear. This CDR3 is built from 14 residues. Germline lookup yields CDR1 MGHRA and CDR2 YSYEKL. Trimming removed 2 bases from V and 6 bases from J, with 13 bases in between. CDR3 in DNA: TGCGCCAGCAGCCAAAAAGGAGGTATGTCTGAAGCTTTCTTT. It codes for CASSQKGGMSEAFF.

This clone has a single count. The chain recombines TRBV5-6 with TRBJ2-7, with TRBD1 matching over 8 bases. The CDR3 covers 13 residues. Germline loops: CDR1 SGHDT, CDR2 YYEEEE. Trimming cost V 3 bases and J 5 bases; bases outside gene matches: 4. The CDR3: CASSWDRTDEQYF. The CDR3 nucleotides read TGTGCCAGCAGCTGGGACAGGACGGACGAGCAGTACTTC.

The V gene is TRBV2, the J gene TRBJ1-2; D perhaps matches TRBD1 (6 bases). The length of the CDR3 is 12 residues. The germline V gene has CDR1 SNHLY and CDR2 FYNNEI. The V gene lost 6 bases and the J gene lost 6 bases, with 11 bases spanning the gap. The CDR3: CASRIGGDGYTF. The CDR3 region has the DNA TGTGCCAGCAGGATAGGGGGAGATGGCTACACCTTC.

CDR3 sequence (DNA): TGTGCCAGCAGTTTAGCAGGGGTCGGTGATGGCTACACCTTC. Translated, it gives CASSLAGVGDGYTF. The chain carries TRBV28 and TRBJ1-2; a possible D gene is TRBD1 (6 bases). Trimming cost V 2 bases and J 6 bases, with 13 bases left between them. Germline CDR1 is MDHEN and CDR2 is SYDVKM. This CDR3 contains 14 residues.

The V call is TRBV5-4, the J call TRBJ2-1; TRBD2 matches 7 bases. The J segment lost 9 bases and the V segment lost 4 bases, leaving 10 bases of the junction unmatched. Germline CDR1 is SGHNT and CDR2 is YYREEE (reference sequence). The CDR3 has 14 amino acids. Written as DNA, the CDR3 is TGTGCCAGCAGCCTTGGACTAGAACCCAGTGAGCAGTTCTTC. Translating gives CASSLGLEPSEQFF.